This section outlines one TCR beta chain sequence together with its context. Per the original methods: Amplified reference gene primers provided the basis for estimating nucleated cell counts. The assay was immunoSEQ multiplex PCR, and TCRdb's table has in-frame clones only and misses some. V and J calls and clone size are as listed in that table; D and trimming were resolved from the DNA. The repertoire has about 49,000 clones, approximately 87% of them found once; the top ten carry roughly 12%. The CDR3 covers 15 residues. Trimming took off 0 bases at V and 7 bases at J, with 15 bases between the two ends. Per germline, CDR1 SGHDN and CDR2 FVKESK. The source of the sample is a study of blood T cell repertoires in COVID-19.

Sequenced: peripheral blood. The chain has TRBV14 and TRBJ1-2, with unresolved D. The source of this sequence is a human donor in a cohort sampled during active COVID-19. Here the CDR3 DNA reads TGTGCCAGCAGCCAAGATGCCCTTTTCTTACTTGGCTACACCTTC. Its translation: CASSQDALFLLGYTF.